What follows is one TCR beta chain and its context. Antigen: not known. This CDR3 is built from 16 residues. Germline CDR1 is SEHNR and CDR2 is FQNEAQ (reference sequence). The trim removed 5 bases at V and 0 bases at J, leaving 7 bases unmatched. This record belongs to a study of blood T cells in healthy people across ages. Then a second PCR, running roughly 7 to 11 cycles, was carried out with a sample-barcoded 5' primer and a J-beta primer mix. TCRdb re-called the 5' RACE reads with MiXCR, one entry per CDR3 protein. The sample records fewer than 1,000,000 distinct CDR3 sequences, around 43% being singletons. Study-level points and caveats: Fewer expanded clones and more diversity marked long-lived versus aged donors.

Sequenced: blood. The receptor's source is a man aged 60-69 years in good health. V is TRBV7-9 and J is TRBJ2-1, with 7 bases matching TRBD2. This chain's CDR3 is CASSPSAGLSYNEQFF. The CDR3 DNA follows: TGTGCCAGCAGCCCCTCAGCGGGGCTCTCCTACAATGAGCAGTTCTTC.